This TCR beta chain is from a study of early T cells in non-severe SARS-CoV-2 infection. About the study: Sequenced material consisted of bulk RNA (from unsorted whole blood), and chains were unpaired. General study results and limits: VDJdb matching skewed toward anti-spike CD8 responses, missing private and CD4 specificities.

The CDR3 is 15 amino acids. Trimming pared 5 bases from V and 3 bases from J, leaving 16 bases between. The library protocol tagged individual cDNA molecules with unique molecular identifiers. In TCRdb, the 5' RACE reads were re-called with MiXCR into one record per CDR3 protein. The table shows tens of thousands of distinct CDR3 sequences, with roughly a tenth occurring only once. Concerning this clonotype itself: Antigen unknown.

The source of this sequence is an adult who was a healthcare worker with PCR-confirmed SARS-CoV-2 infection or an uninfected control (not recorded which). Sequenced input: whole blood. The chain combines TRBV12-3 or TRBV12-4 with TRBJ2-5, with D possibly matching TRBD2 (6 bases). The CDR3 reads CASSIRVEREETQYF. DNA for the CDR3: TGTGCCAGCAGTATTCGAGTGGAGCGGGAAGAGACCCAGTACTTC.